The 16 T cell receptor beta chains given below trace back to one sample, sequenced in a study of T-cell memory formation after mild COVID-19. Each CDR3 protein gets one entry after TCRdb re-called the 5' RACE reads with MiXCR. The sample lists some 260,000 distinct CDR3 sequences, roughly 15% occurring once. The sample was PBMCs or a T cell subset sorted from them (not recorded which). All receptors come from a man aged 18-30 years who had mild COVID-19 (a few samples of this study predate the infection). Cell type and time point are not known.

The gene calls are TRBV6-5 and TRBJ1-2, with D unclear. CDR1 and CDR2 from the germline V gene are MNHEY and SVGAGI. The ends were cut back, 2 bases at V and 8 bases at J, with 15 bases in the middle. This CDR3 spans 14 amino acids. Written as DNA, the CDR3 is TGTGCCAGCAGTTACACAGATCCCTGGTCGGGCTACACCTTC. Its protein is CASSYTDPWSGYTF.

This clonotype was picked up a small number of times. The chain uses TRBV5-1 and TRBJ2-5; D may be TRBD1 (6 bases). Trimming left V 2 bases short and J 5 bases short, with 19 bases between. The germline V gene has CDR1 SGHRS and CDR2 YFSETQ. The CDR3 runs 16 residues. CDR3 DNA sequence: TGCGCCAGCAGCTTCGCCAGGGGCCCCGTTGAGGAGACCCAGTACTTC. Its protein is CASSFARGPVEETQYF.

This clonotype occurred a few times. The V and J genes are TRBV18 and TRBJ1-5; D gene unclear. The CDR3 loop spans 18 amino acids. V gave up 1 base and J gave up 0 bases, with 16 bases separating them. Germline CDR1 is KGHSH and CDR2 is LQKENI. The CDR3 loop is CASSPRQVLADSNQPQHF. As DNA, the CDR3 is TGTGCCAGCTCACCACGGCAGGTCCTCGCCGATAGCAATCAGCCCCAGCATTTT.

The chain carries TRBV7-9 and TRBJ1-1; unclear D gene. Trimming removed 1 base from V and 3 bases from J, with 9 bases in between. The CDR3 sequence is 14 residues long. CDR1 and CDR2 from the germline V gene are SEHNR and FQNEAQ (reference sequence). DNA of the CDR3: TGTGCCAGCAGCTTAGGGGCAGCGCACACTGAAGCTTTCTTT. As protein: CASSLGAAHTEAFF.

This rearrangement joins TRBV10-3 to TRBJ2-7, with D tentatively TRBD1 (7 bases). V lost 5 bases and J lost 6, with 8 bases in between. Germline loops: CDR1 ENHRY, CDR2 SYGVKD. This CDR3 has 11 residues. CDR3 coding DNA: TGTGCCATCAGTCAGGGGGGCGAGCAGTACTTC. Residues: CAISQGGEQYF.

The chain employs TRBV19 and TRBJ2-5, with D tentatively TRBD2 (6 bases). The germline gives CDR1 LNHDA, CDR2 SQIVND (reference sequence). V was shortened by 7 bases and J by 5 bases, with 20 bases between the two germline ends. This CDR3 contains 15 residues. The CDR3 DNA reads TGTGCCAGTACCGGGCGTGGAGGGGCCGGGGAGACCCAGTACTTC. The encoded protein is CASTGRGGAGETQYF.

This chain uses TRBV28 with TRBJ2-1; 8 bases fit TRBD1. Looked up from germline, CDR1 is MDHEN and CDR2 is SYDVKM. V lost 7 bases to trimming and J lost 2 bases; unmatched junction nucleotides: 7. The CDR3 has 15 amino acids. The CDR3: CASNPATGAYNEQFF. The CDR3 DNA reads TGTGCCAGCAACCCTGCGACAGGGGCCTACAATGAGCAGTTCTTC.

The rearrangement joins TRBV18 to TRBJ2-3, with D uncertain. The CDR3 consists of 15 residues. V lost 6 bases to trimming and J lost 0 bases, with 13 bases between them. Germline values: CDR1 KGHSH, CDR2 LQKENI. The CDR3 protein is CASSPSRSSTDTQYF. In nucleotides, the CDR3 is TGTGCCAGCTCCCCCTCCAGGTCTAGCACAGATACGCAGTATTTT. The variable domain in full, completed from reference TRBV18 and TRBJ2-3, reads NAGVMQNPRHLVRRRGQEARLRCSPMKGHSHVYWYRQLPEEGLKFMVYLQKENIIDESGMPKERFSAEFPKEGPSILRIQQVVRGDSAAYFCASSPSRSSTDTQYFGPGTRLTVL.

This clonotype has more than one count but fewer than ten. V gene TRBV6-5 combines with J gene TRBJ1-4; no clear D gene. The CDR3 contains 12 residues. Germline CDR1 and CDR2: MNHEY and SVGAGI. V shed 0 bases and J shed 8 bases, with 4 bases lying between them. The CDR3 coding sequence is TGTGCCAGCAGTTACTCTGGAGAAAAACTGTTTTTT. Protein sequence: CASSYSGEKLFF.

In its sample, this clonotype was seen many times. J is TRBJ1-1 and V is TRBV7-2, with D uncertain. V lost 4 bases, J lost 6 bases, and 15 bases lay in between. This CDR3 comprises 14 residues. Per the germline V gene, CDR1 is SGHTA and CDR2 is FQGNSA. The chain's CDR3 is CASSSVIISAEAFF. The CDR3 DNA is TGTGCCAGCAGCTCGGTGATTATAAGCGCTGAAGCTTTCTTT.

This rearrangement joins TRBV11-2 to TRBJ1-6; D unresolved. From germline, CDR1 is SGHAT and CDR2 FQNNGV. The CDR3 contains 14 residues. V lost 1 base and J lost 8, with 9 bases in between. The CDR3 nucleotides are TGTGCCAGCAGCTTAGTTGCTCGAGATTCACCCCTCCACTTT. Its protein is CASSLVARDSPLHF.

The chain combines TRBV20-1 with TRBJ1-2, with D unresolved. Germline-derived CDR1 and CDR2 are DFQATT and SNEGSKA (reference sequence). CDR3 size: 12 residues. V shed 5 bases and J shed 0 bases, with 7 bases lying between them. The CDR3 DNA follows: TGCAGTGCTTATGCAGCTAACTATGGCTACACCTTC. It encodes CSAYAANYGYTF.

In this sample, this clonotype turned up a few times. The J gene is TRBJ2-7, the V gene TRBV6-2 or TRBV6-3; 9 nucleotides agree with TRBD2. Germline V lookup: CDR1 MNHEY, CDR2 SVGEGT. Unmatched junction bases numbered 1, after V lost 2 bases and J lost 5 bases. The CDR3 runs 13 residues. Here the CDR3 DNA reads TGTGCCAGCAGTTACCTAGCGGGGAACGAGCAGTACTTC. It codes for CASSYLAGNEQYF.

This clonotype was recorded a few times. In DNA form, the CDR3 reads TGCAGTGCTAGTGACGACCGTCCCTACAATGAGCAGTTCTTC. Protein: CSASDDRPYNEQFF. The chain carries TRBV20-1 and TRBJ2-1; D is unclear. Deletions cut 3 bases from V and 2 bases from J, with 11 bases between. CDR1 is DFQATT and CDR2 is SNEGSKA in the germline V gene (reference sequence). CDR3 length: 14 residues.

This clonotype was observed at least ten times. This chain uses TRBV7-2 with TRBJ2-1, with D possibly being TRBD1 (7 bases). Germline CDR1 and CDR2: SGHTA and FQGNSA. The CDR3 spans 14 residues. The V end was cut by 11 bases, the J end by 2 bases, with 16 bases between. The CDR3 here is CAWGRGDAYNEQFF. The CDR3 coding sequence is TGTGCCTGGGGCAGGGGGGATGCCTACAATGAGCAGTTCTTC.

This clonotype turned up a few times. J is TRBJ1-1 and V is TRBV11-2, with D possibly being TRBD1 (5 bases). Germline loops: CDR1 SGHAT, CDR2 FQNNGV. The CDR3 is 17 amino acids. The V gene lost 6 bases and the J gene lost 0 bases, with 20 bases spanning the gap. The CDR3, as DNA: TGTGCCAGCAGGGCCGCTGGGGGAGCGGGGTTGAACACTGAAGCTTTCTTT. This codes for CASRAAGGAGLNTEAFF.